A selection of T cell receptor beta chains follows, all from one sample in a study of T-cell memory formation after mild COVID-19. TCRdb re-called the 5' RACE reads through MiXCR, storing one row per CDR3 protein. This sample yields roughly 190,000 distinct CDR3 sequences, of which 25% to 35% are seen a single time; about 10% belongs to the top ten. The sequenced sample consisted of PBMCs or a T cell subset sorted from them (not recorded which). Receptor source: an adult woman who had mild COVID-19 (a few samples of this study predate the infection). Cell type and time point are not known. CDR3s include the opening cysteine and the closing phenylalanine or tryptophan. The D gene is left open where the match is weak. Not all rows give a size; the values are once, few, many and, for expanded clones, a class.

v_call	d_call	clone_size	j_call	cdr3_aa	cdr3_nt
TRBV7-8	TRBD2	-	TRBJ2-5	CASSLVSSGDAQETQYF	TGTGCCAGCAGCTTAGTTTCTAGCGGGGATGCCCAAGAGACCCAGTACTTC
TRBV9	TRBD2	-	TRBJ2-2	CASSFRLAGGPTGELFF	TGTGCCAGCAGCTTCCGTCTAGCGGGGGGTCCCACCGGGGAGCTGTTTTTT
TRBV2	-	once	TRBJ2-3	CASKERDLDTQYF	TGTGCCAGCAAGGAAAGGGACCTAGATACGCAGTATTTT
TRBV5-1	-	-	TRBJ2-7	CASSLGLADYEQYF	TGCGCCAGCAGCTTGGGGCTAGCAGATTACGAGCAGTACTTC
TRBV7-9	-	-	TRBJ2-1	CASSSPVGLEQFF	TGTGCCAGCAGCTCACCCGTGGGGCTTGAGCAGTTCTTC
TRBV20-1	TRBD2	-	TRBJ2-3	CSAEAGASDTQYF	TGCAGTGCTGAAGCGGGGGCCTCAGATACGCAGTATTTT
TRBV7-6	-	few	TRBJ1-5	CASSREAYQPQHF	TGTGCCAGCAGCCGAGAGGCGTATCAGCCCCAGCATTTT
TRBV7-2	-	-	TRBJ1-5	CASSPEGRPRQPQHF	TGTGCCAGCAGTCCGGAGGGCAGGCCAAGGCAGCCCCAGCATTTT
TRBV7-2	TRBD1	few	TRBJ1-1	CASRRQGASNTEAFF	TGTGCCAGTCGGAGACAGGGGGCTTCAAACACTGAAGCTTTCTTT
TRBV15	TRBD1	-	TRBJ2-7	CATSAPRTGKSSYEQYF	TGTGCCACCAGCGCCCCCCGGACAGGAAAAAGCTCCTACGAGCAGTACTTC
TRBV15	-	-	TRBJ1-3	CATSRDHNSGNTIYF	TGTGCCACCAGCAGAGATCACAACTCTGGAAACACCATATATTTT
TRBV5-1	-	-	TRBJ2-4	CASSHYDEDIQYF	TGCGCCAGCAGCCACTATGATGAGGACATTCAGTACTTC
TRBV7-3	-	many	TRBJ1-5	CASSLTAVEPQHF	TGTGCCAGCAGCCTAACAGCAGTCGAGCCCCAGCATTTT
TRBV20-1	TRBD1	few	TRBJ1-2	CSATRGQGASYGYTF	TGCAGTGCCACCCGGGGACAGGGGGCAAGCTATGGCTACACCTTC
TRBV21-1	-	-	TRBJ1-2	CASTRGRVYGYTF	TGTGCCAGCACCAGGGGGCGGGTCTATGGCTACACCTTC
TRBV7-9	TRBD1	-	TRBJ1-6	CASSFRQGNSPLHF	TGTGCCAGCAGCTTTAGACAGGGTAATTCACCCCTCCACTTT
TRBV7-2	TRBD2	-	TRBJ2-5	CASSLLAYQETQYF	TGTGCCAGCAGCCTACTAGCGTACCAAGAGACCCAGTACTTC
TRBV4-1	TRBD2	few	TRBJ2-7	CASSHILAGTGEQYF	TGCGCCAGCAGCCACATACTAGCGGGGACAGGCGAGCAGTACTTC
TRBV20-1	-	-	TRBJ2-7	CSALWYEQYF	TGCAGTGCTCTCTGGTACGAGCAGTACTTC
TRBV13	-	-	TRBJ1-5	CASSLGAGGGQPQHF	TGTGCCAGCAGCTTAGGGGCGGGGGGCGGACAGCCCCAGCATTTT
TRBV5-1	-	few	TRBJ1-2	CASSNAQGNYGYTF	TGCGCCAGCAGCAACGCACAGGGTAACTATGGCTACACCTTC
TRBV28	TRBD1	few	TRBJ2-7	CASSWTGTVYEQYF	TGTGCCAGCAGTTGGACCGGGACAGTCTACGAGCAGTACTTC
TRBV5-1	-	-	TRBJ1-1	CASSAGLRGTEAFF	TGCGCCAGCAGTGCTGGACTGCGGGGAACTGAAGCTTTCTTT
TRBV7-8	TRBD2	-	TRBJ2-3	CASSPYGTSGRAPDTQYF	TGTGCCAGCAGCCCCTATGGGACTAGCGGGAGGGCCCCAGATACGCAGTATTTT
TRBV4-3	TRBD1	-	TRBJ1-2	CASSHGQGARGYTF	TGCGCCAGCAGCCACGGACAGGGGGCGCGAGGCTACACCTTC
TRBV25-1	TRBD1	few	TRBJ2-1	CASPDRHNEQFF	TGTGCCAGCCCGGACAGGCACAATGAGCAGTTCTTC
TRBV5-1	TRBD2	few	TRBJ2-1	CASSLVPRGLAGPFEEQFF	TGCGCCAGCAGCTTGGTTCCTAGAGGACTAGCGGGACCTTTTGAGGAGCAGTTCTTC
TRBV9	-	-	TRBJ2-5	CASSQTPLAEEETQYF	TGTGCCAGCAGCCAGACCCCTTTAGCGGAAGAAGAGACCCAGTACTTC
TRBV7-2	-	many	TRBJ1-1	CASSLVDWGRTEAFF	TGTGCCAGCAGCTTAGTGGACTGGGGACGGACTGAAGCTTTCTTT
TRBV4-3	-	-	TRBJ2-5	CASSQDPLQETQYF	TGCGCCAGCAGCCAAGATCCTCTCCAAGAGACCCAGTACTTC
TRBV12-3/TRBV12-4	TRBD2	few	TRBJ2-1	CASSPTSGRVHEQFF	TGTGCCAGCAGCCCGACTAGCGGGAGGGTCCATGAGCAGTTCTTC
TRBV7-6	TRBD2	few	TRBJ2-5	CASSLSWGGQETQYF	TGTGCCAGCAGCTTAAGTTGGGGGGGACAAGAGACCCAGTACTTC
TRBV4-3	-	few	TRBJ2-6	CASSPWGQGSSGANVLTF	TGCGCCAGCAGCCCATGGGGGCAGGGGAGCTCTGGGGCCAACGTCCTGACTTTC
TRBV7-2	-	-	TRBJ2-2	CASSLNSGGTGELFF	TGTGCCAGCAGCTTAAATAGCGGTGGCACCGGGGAGCTGTTTTTT
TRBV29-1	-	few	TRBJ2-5	CSVGGRETQYF	TGCAGCGTTGGGGGCCGAGAGACCCAGTACTTC
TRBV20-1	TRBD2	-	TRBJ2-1	CSAFERERGSQWEQFF	TGCAGTGCTTTTGAGCGGGAGAGGGGGTCACAATGGGAGCAGTTCTTC
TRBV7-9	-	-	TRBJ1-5	CASSPSGTNQPQHF	TGTGCCAGCAGCCCGTCAGGGACTAATCAGCCCCAGCATTTT
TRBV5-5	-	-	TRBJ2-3	CASSLAGRGSTDTQYF	TGTGCCAGCAGCTTGGCCGGGCGGGGTAGCACAGATACGCAGTATTTT
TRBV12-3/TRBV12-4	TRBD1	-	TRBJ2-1	CASSTQGIEQFF	TGTGCCAGCAGTACACAGGGGATTGAGCAGTTCTTC
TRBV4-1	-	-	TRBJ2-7	CASSQANEQYF	TGCGCCAGCAGCCAAGCCAACGAGCAGTACTTC
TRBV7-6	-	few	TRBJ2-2	CASSQGGVFNTGGLFF	TGTGCCAGCAGCCAAGGGGGTGTGTTCAACACCGGGGGGCTGTTTTTT
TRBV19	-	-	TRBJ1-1	CASSWGNTEAFF	TGTGCCAGTAGTTGGGGGAACACTGAAGCTTTCTTT
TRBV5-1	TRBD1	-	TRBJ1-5	CASSVTGGNQPQHF	TGCGCCAGCAGTGTGACAGGGGGCAATCAGCCCCAGCATTTT
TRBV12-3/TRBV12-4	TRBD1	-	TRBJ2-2	CASSMDRGPPGELFF	TGTGCCAGCAGTATGGACAGGGGGCCACCCGGGGAGCTGTTTTTT
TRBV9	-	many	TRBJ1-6	CASSDGGSSYNSPLHF	TGTGCCAGCAGCGACGGGGGCAGCTCCTATAATTCACCCCTCCACTTT
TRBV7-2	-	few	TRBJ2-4	CASSLRAAAKNIQYF	TGTGCCAGCAGCTTAAGGGCCGCCGCCAAAAACATTCAGTACTTC
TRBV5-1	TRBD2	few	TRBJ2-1	CASSSLAGGNNEQFF	TGCGCCAGCAGCTCCTTAGCGGGGGGCAACAATGAGCAGTTCTTC
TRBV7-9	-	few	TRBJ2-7	CASSSLGDYEQYF	TGTGCCAGCAGCTCCCTGGGAGACTACGAGCAGTACTTC
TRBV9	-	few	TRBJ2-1	CASSSSPGSYNEQFF	TGTGCCAGCAGCTCCTCCCCAGGCTCTTACAATGAGCAGTTCTTC
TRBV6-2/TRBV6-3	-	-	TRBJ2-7	CASSPGTPQLSYEQYF	TGTGCCAGCAGCCCCGGGACGCCGCAACTCTCCTACGAGCAGTACTTC
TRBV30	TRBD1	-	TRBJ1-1	CAWSGQGNTEAFF	TGTGCCTGGAGCGGACAGGGGAACACTGAAGCTTTCTTT
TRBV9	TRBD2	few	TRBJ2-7	CASSAFEAGAYYEQYF	TGTGCCAGCAGCGCCTTCGAAGCGGGAGCCTACTACGAGCAGTACTTC